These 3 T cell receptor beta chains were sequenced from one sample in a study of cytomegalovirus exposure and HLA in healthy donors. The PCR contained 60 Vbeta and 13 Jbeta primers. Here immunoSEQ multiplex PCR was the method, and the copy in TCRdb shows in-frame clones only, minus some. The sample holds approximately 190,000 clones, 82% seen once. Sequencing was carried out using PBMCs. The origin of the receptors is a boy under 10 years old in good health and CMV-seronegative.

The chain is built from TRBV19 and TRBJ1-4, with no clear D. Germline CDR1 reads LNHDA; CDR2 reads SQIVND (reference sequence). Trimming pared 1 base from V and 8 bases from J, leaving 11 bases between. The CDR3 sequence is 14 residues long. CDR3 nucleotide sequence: TGTGCCAGTAGTATAGGAGGGCCTCCGGAAAAACTGTTTTTT. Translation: CASSIGGPPEKLFF. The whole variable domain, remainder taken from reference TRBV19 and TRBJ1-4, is DGGITQSPKYLFRKEGQNVTLSCEQNLNHDAMYWYRQDPGQGLRLIYYSQIVNDFQKGDIAEGYSVSREKKESFPLTVTSAQKNPTAFYLCASSIGGPPEKLFFGSGTQLSVL.

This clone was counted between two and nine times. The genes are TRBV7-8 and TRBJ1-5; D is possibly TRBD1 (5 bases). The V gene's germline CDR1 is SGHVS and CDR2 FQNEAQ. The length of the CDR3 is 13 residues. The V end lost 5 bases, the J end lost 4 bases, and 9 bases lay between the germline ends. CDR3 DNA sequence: TGTGCCAGCAGCGCGGGACTTAATCAGCCCCAGCATTTT. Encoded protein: CASSAGLNQPQHF.

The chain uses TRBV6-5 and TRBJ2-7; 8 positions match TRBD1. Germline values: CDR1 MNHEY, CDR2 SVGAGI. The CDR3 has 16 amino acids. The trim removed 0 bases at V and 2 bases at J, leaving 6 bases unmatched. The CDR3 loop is CASSYSKPGGPYEQYF. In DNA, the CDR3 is TGTGCCAGCAGTTACTCGAAGCCAGGGGGCCCCTACGAGCAGTACTTC.